Each of the 3 T cell receptor beta chains below was sequenced from the same sample in a study of blood T cells in healthy people across ages. Using a J-beta primer mix together with a sample-barcoded 5' primer, a second PCR was run for roughly 6 to 12 cycles. Via MiXCR, TCRdb re-called the 5' RACE reads, giving one row per CDR3 protein. Here the sample spans 450,000 to 700,000 distinct CDR3 sequences, 25% to 30% being singletons. Sequencing used blood. The receptor set was obtained from a woman aged 70-85 years in good health.

The J gene is TRBJ2-6, the V gene TRBV5-1, with 7 bases aligning to TRBD1. V gave up 1 base and J gave up 1 base; unmatched junction bases: 11. Germline lookup yields CDR1 SGHRS and CDR2 YFSETQ. There are 19 residues in the CDR3. CDR3 nucleotide sequence: TGCGCCAGCAGCTTGTTAGATACAGGGGTGGCTTCTGGGGCCAACGTCCTGACTTTC. This sequence encodes CASSLLDTGVASGANVLTF. Supplemented by reference TRBV5-1 and TRBJ2-6, the full variable domain reads KAGVTQTPRYLIKTRGQQVTLSCSPISGHRSVSWYQQTPGQGLQFLFEYFSETQRNKGNFPGRFSGRQFSNSRSEMNVSTLELGDSALYLCASSLLDTGVASGANVLTFGAGSRLTVL.

This clonotype was counted a few times. The rearrangement joins TRBV7-3 to TRBJ1-2; possibly TRBD1 for D (6 bases). Germline values: CDR1 SGHTA, CDR2 FQGTGA. This CDR3 region has 14 residues. V was clipped by 2 bases and J by 4 bases, with 11 bases between them. CDR3 sequence: CASSLAGQLYGYTF. The DNA of the CDR3 is TGTGCCAGCAGCTTAGCCGGACAGCTCTATGGCTACACCTTC.

This clonotype was counted between two and nine times. The chain uses TRBV6-5 and TRBJ1-2, with a possible D match to TRBD1 (5 bases). V dropped 0 bases and J dropped 6 bases, with 14 bases sitting between them. Per germline, CDR1 MNHEY and CDR2 SVGAGI. This CDR3 region has 15 residues. CDR3 coding DNA: TGTGCCAGCAGTTACTCGATGAGCAGGGCTCATGGCTACACCTTC. Its translation is CASSYSMSRAHGYTF.